This T cell receptor beta chain appears in the sequencing data of a study of T cells in Graves' hyperthyroidism and ophthalmopathy. This clonotype was detected ten times or more. RNA transcripts gave rise to amplified TCR beta CDR3 regions. The TCR CDR3 first-round RT-PCR relied on the HTBI primer set. MiXCR was run by TCRdb on the multiplex PCR reads, yielding one entry per CDR3 protein. This sample yields hundreds of thousands of distinct CDR3 sequences, of which over 35% are seen a single time; 7% to 10% belongs to the top ten. The CDR3 totals 13 residues. The germline gives CDR1 LNHNV, CDR2 YYDKDF (reference sequence). V dropped 1 base and J dropped 7 bases, with 10 bases sitting between them.

V and J are TRBV15 and TRBJ1-2; possible D gene TRBD1, 5 bases. What was sequenced was blood. The sequence derives from a man younger than 30 with Graves' hyperthyroidism. For the CDR3, the DNA is TGTGCCACCAGCAGAGCTTCTGGGGGTGGCTACACCTTC. Its translation: CATSRASGGGYTF. Filled out from reference TRBV15 and TRBJ1-2, the complete variable domain reads DAMVIQNPRYQVTQFGKPVTLSCSQTLNHNVMYWYQQKSSQAPKLLFHYYDKDFNNEADTPDNFQSRRPNTSFCFLDIRSPGLGDTAMYLCATSRASGGGYTFGSGTRLTVV.